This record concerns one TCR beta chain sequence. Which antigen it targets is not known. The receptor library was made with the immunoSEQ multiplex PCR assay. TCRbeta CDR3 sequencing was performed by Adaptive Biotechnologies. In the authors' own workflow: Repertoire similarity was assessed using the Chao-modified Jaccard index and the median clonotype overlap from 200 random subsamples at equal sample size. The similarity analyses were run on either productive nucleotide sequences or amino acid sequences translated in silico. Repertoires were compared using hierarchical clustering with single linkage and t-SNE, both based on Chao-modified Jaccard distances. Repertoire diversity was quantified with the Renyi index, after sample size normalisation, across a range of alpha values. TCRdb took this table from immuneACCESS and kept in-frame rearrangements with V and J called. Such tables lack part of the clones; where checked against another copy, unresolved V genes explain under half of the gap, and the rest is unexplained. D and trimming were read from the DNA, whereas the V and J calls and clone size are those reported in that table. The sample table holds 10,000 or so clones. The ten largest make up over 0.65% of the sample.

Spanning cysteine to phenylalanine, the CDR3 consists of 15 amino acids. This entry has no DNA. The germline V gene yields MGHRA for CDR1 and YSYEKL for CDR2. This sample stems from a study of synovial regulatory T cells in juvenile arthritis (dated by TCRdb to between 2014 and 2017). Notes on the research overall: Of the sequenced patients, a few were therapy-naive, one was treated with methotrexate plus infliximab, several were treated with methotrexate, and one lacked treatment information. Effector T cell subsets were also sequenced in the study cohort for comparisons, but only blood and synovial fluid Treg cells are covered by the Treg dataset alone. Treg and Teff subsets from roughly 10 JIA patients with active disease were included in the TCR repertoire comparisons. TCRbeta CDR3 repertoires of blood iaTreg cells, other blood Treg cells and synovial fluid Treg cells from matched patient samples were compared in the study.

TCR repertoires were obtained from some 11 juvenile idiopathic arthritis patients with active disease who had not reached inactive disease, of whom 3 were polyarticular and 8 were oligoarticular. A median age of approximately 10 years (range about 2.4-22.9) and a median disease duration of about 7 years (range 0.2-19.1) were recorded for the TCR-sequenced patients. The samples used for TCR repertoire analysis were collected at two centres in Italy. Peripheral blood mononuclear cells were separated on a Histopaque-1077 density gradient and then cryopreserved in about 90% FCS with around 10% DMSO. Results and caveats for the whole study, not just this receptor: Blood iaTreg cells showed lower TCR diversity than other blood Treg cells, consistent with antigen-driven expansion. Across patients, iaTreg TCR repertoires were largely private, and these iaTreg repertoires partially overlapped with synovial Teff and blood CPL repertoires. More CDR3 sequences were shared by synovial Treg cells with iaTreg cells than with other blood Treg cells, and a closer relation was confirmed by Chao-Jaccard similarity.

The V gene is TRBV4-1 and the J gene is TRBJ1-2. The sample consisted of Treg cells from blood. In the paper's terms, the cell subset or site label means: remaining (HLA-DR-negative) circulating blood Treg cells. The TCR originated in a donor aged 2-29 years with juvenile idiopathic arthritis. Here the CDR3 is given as CASSQDRVTNYGYTF.